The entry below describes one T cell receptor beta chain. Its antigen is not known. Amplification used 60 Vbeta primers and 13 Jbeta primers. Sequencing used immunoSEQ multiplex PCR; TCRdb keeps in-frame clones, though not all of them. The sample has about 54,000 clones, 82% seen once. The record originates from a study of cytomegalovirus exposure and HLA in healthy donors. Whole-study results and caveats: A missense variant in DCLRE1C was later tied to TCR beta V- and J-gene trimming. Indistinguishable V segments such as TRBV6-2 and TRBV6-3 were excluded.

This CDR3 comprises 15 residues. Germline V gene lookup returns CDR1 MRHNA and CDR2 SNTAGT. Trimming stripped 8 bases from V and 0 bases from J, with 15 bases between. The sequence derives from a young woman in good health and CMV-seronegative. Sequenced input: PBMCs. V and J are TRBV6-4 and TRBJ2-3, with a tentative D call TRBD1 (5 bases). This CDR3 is CASRLNSGSTDTQYF. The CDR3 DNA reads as TGTGCCAGCCGTCTTAACTCAGGGAGCACAGATACGCAGTATTTT.